The next 23 T cell receptor beta chains were all read from a single sample in a study of shared clonotypes between healthy human individuals (dated by TCRdb to about 2020). Receptor amplification or capture employed the immunoSEQ multiplex PCR assay. TCRdb holds this immuneACCESS table with in-frame rearrangements only. Some clones are missing; in checked studies, unresolved V genes explain under half, and the rest has no known cause. Present in this sample are some 2,100,000 clones, about 92% of which were seen just once. 1.5% to 2% of the sample is in the top ten clones. CD8 naive samples were CD45RO-negative cells positively selected for CCR7, giving a CD45RA+CCR7+ population that excluded TemRA cells. The specimen sequenced was naive CD8+ T cells from PBMCs. In light of the paper, this sample's cell subset or site label describes: CD45RA+CCR7+. The receptors were gathered from a young man in good health. Some clones in this sample may be carry-over from other donors' samples.

The chain employs TRBV4-1 and TRBJ2-2; a possible D gene is TRBD2 (7 bases). Germline-derived CDR1 and CDR2 are MGHRA and YSYEKL. V was shortened by 5 bases and J by 7 bases, with 14 bases between the two germline ends. The CDR3 has 14 residues. This chain's CDR3 is CASSETGRGGELFF. CDR3 bases: TGCGCCAGCAGCGAAACAGGGAGGGGCGGGGAGCTGTTTTTT.

The V gene is TRBV28, the J gene TRBJ2-1; D perhaps matches TRBD1 (6 bases). This CDR3 spans 12 amino acids. Per the germline V gene, CDR1 is MDHEN and CDR2 is SYDVKM. Trimming removed 6 bases from V and 9 bases from J, with 12 bases in between. CDR3 nucleotides: TGTGCCAGCAGCACACAGGGTGGTGAGCAGTTCTTC. This encodes CASSTQGGEQFF.

The chain recombines TRBV5-4 with TRBJ2-7, with D perhaps matching TRBD1 (6 bases). CDR1 is SGHNT, CDR2 YYREEE, per germline (reference sequence). This CDR3 is 14 amino acids long. The V end was cut by 4 bases, the J end by 2 bases, with 13 bases between. CDR3 region: CASSTRAGAYEQYF. Here the CDR3 DNA reads TGTGCCAGCAGCACCCGGGCAGGGGCCTACGAGCAGTACTTC. Full variable domain (outside the CDR3, taken from reference TRBV5-4 and TRBJ2-7): ETGVTQSPTHLIKTRGQQVTLRCSSQSGHNTVSWYQQALGQGPQFIFQYYREEENGRGNFPPRFSGLQFPNYSSELNVNALELDDSALYLCASSTRAGAYEQYFGPGTRLTVT.

Written as DNA, the CDR3 is TGTGCCAGCAGCCCTCAGGGGCGCGAAAACATTCAGTACTTC. This encodes CASSPQGRENIQYF. The chain employs TRBV28 and TRBJ2-4; perhaps TRBD1 as D (6 bases). Germline V gene sequence: CDR1 MDHEN, CDR2 SYDVKM. Trimming removed 6 bases at V and 5 bases at J, with 14 bases between. This CDR3 is built from 14 residues.

The rearrangement uses TRBV27 and TRBJ2-7, with TRBD1 as a possible D gene (6 bases). This CDR3 has 15 residues. V was shortened by 7 bases and J by 3 bases, with 19 bases between the two germline ends. The germline gives CDR1 MNHEY, CDR2 SMNVEV (reference sequence). The CDR3 reads CASTNSPQGIYEQYF. CDR3 nucleotides: TGTGCCAGCACCAATTCTCCGCAGGGGATCTACGAGCAGTACTTC.

The chain employs TRBV19 and TRBJ1-3; 7 positions agree with TRBD1. CDR1 LNHDA and CDR2 SQIVND come from the germline V gene (reference sequence). This CDR3 region has 18 residues. The trim removed 6 bases at V and 0 bases at J, leaving 14 bases unmatched. The CDR3 loop is CASRPGPETGNSGNTIYF. Here the CDR3 DNA reads TGTGCCAGTAGACCTGGCCCCGAGACAGGGAACTCTGGAAACACCATATATTTT.

This chain connects TRBV7-2 to TRBJ2-7, with 9 bases matching TRBD1. CDR1 is SGHTA and CDR2 is FQGNSA in the germline V gene. The CDR3 runs 15 residues. V shed 1 base and J 0 bases; nucleotides not matched to a gene: 1. This chain's CDR3 is CASSLGDRVSYEQYF. CDR3 nucleotides: TGTGCCAGCAGCTTAGGGGACAGGGTCTCCTACGAGCAGTACTTC.

The chain combines TRBV5-3 with TRBJ1-5; 9 bases match TRBD1. TRBV5-3 is classed as an ORF, of uncertain function. Trimming removed 4 bases from V and 7 bases from J; junction bases left unmatched: 9. This CDR3 has 15 residues. CDR3 DNA: TGTGCCAGAAGCGTAAAACAGGGGGCGGAACAGCCCCAGCATTTT. Translation gives CARSVKQGAEQPQHF.

Notes on this clone: This sample also contains other DNA sequences that code for the same CDR3. The V and J genes are TRBV4-2 and TRBJ2-7; unclear D gene. The CDR3 is made up of 15 amino acids. Germline V CDR1 and CDR2: LGHNA, YNFKEQ. Trimming removed 1 base from V and 0 bases from J, with 10 bases in between. The CDR3 loop reads CASSQGAGSSYEQYF. CDR3 coding DNA: TGTGCCAGCAGCCAAGGGGCAGGAAGCTCCTACGAGCAGTACTTC.

Worth noting for this clone: The same CDR3 is also encoded by other DNA sequences in this sample. In nucleotides, the CDR3 is TGTGCCAGCAGCGTCTCCGGGGAAGAGACCCAGTACTTC. Its protein is CASSVSGEETQYF. The chain carries TRBV9 and TRBJ2-5; D perhaps matches TRBD2 (5 bases). The CDR3 runs 13 residues. The germline V gene encodes CDR1 SGDLS and CDR2 YYNGEE. The V end was cut by 2 bases, the J end by 3 bases, with 8 bases between. Looking up the rest from reference TRBV9 and TRBJ2-5 gives the full variable domain: DSGVTQTPKHLITATGQRVTLRCSPRSGDLSVYWYQQSLDQGLQFLIQYYNGEERAKGNILERFSAQQFPDLHSELNLSSLELGDSALYFCASSVSGEETQYFGPGTRLLVL.

The chain recombines TRBV19 with TRBJ2-3, with TRBD1 matching over 7 bases. CDR3 length: 15 amino acids. After removal of 5 bases from V and 6 bases from J, the junction contained 11 bases not matched to a gene. Germline CDR1 reads LNHDA; CDR2 reads SQIVND (reference sequence). The CDR3 region is CASSFSTGSLDTQYF. The CDR3 DNA reads as TGTGCCAGTAGTTTTTCGACAGGGAGTCTTGATACGCAGTATTTT.

Written as DNA, the CDR3 is TGTGCCAGCAGCCCCACCCTCGGCGGGACCGCCTACGAGCAGTACTTC. It specifies CASSPTLGGTAYEQYF. The chain recombines TRBV5-6 with TRBJ2-7; D is perhaps TRBD2 (6 bases). The CDR3 loop spans 16 amino acids. V lost 4 bases to trimming and J lost 2 bases, with 19 bases between them. The germline CDR1 and CDR2 sequences are SGHDT and YYEEEE.

This chain links TRBV30 with TRBJ2-5; 7 bases are shared with TRBD2. The DNA end favors TRBJ2-7, so the J call may be wrong. The CDR3 extends over 16 amino acids. From germline, CDR1 is GTSNPN and CDR2 SVGIG (reference sequence). CDR3 DNA sequence: TGTGCCTGGACCAACGAGTTGACTAGCCCCGTCGACGAGCAGTACTTC. Translated: CAWTNELTSPVDEQYF.

The chain has TRBV19 and TRBJ2-1; D gene unclear. Germline V gives CDR1 LNHDA, CDR2 SQIVND (reference sequence). This CDR3 contains 15 residues. V was cut by 2 bases and J by 8 bases, with 16 bases left in between. CDR3 sequence: CASSISRVGADEQFF. CDR3 DNA sequence: TGTGCCAGTAGTATATCCAGAGTGGGTGCCGATGAGCAGTTCTTC.

The rearrangement links TRBV9 to TRBJ2-7; 14 nucleotides match TRBD2. Germline trimming cut 0 bases from V and 10 bases from J; bases unmatched to any gene: 3. This CDR3 has 14 amino acids. Germline V gene sequence: CDR1 SGDLS, CDR2 YYNGEE. CDR3 nucleotide sequence: TGTGCCAGCAGCGTAGCGGGACTAGCGGGAGACCAGTACTTC. It is translated as CASSVAGLAGDQYF.

The chain carries TRBV9 and TRBJ2-1, with D tentatively TRBD1 or TRBD2 (5 bases each). Germline CDR1 reads SGDLS; CDR2 reads YYNGEE. There are 15 residues in the CDR3. V was shortened by 1 base and J by 6 bases, with 14 bases between the two germline ends. CDR3 sequence (DNA): TGTGCCAGCAGCGTACAGGGAGTCCCGTTCAATGAGCAGTTCTTC. Amino acid sequence: CASSVQGVPFNEQFF.

The rearrangement joins TRBV10-1 to TRBJ1-1; D is undetermined. V was pared by 0 bases and J by 4 bases, with 15 bases between. This CDR3 has 16 amino acids. Germline loops: CDR1 WNHNN, CDR2 SYGVQD (reference sequence). The CDR3 region has the DNA TGCGCCAGCAGTGAGTCCCCTCAGATGGGTGCCACTGAAGCTTTCTTT. This sequence encodes CASSESPQMGATEAFF.

For this clone: The same CDR3 is also encoded by other DNA sequences in this sample. The chain has TRBV28 and TRBJ2-7, with D perhaps matching TRBD1 or TRBD2 (6 bases each). Germline-derived CDR1 and CDR2 are MDHEN and SYDVKM. Between the trimmed V and J ends, which lost 3 bases and 4 bases, there was a span of 10 bases. The CDR3 consists of 13 residues. The CDR3 coding sequence is TGTGCCAGCAGTTTCCAGGGGAGGTACGAGCAGTACTTC. Translation: CASSFQGRYEQYF.

V and J are TRBV19 and TRBJ2-7; D is undetermined. CDR1 is LNHDA and CDR2 is SQIVND in the germline V gene (reference sequence). There are 14 residues in the CDR3. V was clipped by 3 bases and J by 2 bases, with 11 bases between them. This CDR3 is CASSIDLMTYEQYF. CDR3 nucleotide sequence: TGTGCCAGTAGTATTGACCTAATGACCTACGAGCAGTACTTC.

V usage is TRBV15 and J usage is TRBJ2-2; D possibly matches TRBD1 or TRBD2 (6 bases each). The V end was cut by 0 bases, the J end by 3 bases, with 11 bases between. Germline CDR1 reads LNHNV; CDR2 reads YYDKDF (reference sequence). This CDR3 is built from 16 residues. Here the CDR3 reads CATSRDRGLDTGELFF. For the CDR3, the DNA is TGTGCCACCAGCAGAGACCGGGGGCTCGACACCGGGGAGCTGTTTTTT.

This rearrangement joins TRBV27 to TRBJ2-6; D is unresolved. The CDR3 length is 14 residues. Germline values: CDR1 MNHEY, CDR2 SMNVEV (reference sequence). The V end lost 6 bases, the J end lost 4 bases, and 10 bases lay between the germline ends. CDR3 amino acids: CASRTAFGANVLTF. The CDR3 DNA sequence: TGTGCCAGCAGAACAGCCTTCGGGGCCAACGTCCTGACTTTC.

This chain links TRBV10-2 with TRBJ2-3, with 8 bases fitting TRBD1. Germline V gene lookup returns CDR1 WSHSY and CDR2 SAAADI. Trimming took 10 bases from V and 0 from J; bases not matched to a gene: 6. The CDR3 loop spans 14 amino acids. Here the CDR3 reads CAIRTGTSTDTQYF. CDR3 DNA sequence: TGCGCCATCAGGACAGGGACTAGCACAGATACGCAGTATTTT.

The chain uses TRBV4-2 and TRBJ2-1, with 9 bases matching TRBD2. The V gene's germline CDR1 is LGHNA and CDR2 YNFKEQ. The junction had 9 bases not matched to a gene; V was cut back by 2 bases and J by 7 bases. This CDR3 is 16 amino acids long. DNA for the CDR3: TGTGCCAGCAGCCAATTCTTAGCGGGAGAACGAAATGAGCAGTTCTTC. It yields the protein CASSQFLAGERNEQFF.